What follows is one TCR beta chain and its context. The antigen this receptor binds is unknown. No clone much larger than this one lies a single base away; base qualities are absent. The CDR3 has 14 amino acids, counting the end cysteine and phenylalanine. Just the 42-base CDR3 DNA is kept, in frame starting at base 1. CDR1 and CDR2, looked up from the germline V gene, are SQVTM and ANQGSEA. Here V drops 6 bases and J drops 4 bases, and the junction holds 8 bases not matched to any gene. The sample originates from a study of identical twins (dated by TCRdb to the mid-2010s). As for the study more broadly: To test whether fetal clonotypes persist, this study deep-sequenced TCR alpha and beta repertoires from monozygotic twins, from unrelated adults of various ages, and from cord blood. To rule out contamination, the twin experiments were replicated at different times with different library preparation protocols.

All donors were healthy Caucasians. Points the paper makes about the study in general: Conclusions relied on cross-sectional statistical analysis, since the same donors could not be followed over many years. Compared with coincidental sharing between unrelated individuals, out-of-frame TCR alpha sequences shared between twins had an excess of sequences with low generation probability. Excess twin sharing in beta out-of-frame sequences was weaker because fewer shared sequences lowered the signal-to-noise ratio. Zero-insertion analyses could be partly confounded by invariant T cells such as MAIT and iNKT, though diverse VJ usage argued against such confounding for most clonotypes. Recombination models systematically underestimated out-of-frame TCR alpha sharing in monozygotic twins but agreed with sharing between unrelated individuals. Abundant cord blood beta clonotypes had fewer insertions, young adult naive repertoires showed a similar but weaker trend, and memory repertoires showed no such trend.

Libraries were built with 5' RACE. Instrument on record: Illumina HiSeq 2000. A universal primer binding site was introduced by template switching, and a unique molecular identifier was present in the final cDNA, enabling accurate counting of TCR cDNA molecules. Specific primers in the conserved constant-segment region were used to synthesize first-strand cDNA for TCR alpha and beta chains. To control for contamination, every cDNA library carried two barcodes: a SMART-Mk sample barcode plus Illumina barcodes. Two successive PCR steps introduced TruSeq adapter sequences along with Illumina sample barcodes. The TCR alpha and beta cDNA libraries were sequenced on the Illumina HiSeq platform using custom primers. As for the authors' bioinformatics: Raw reads were processed with MiGEC to extract unique molecular identifiers, and MiXCR was used to determine CDR3 positions. Recombination models were inferred per individual with the repgenHMM and IGoR tools using an EM algorithm. Shared clonotypes were analyzed with the tcR package in R, and sharing was normalized by the product of cloneset sizes. To study raw recombination without the effects of thymic and clonal selection, out-of-frame nonproductive sequences were analyzed. TCRdb reanalyzed the raw reads on its own, using fastp at Q25 for trimming and MiXCR for clone calling, and kept in-frame beta chains. Merged by CDR3 protein, the rows form single entries marked with the most common genes and DNA. The V and J calls were not made by the authors but by TCRdb's processing. This sample comprises around 1.7 million distinct CDR3 sequences, 32% of them detected only once. About 0.27% of the sample is held by the ten biggest clonotypes.

This sequence was found in a newborn girl in good health. The source material was cord blood. The chain couples TRBV29-1 to TRBJ2-5; 10 nucleotides in the junction match TRBD1. The DNA reads as follows: TGCAGCGTCGCCCCTGACAGGGGGCGAGAGACCCAGTACTTC. This encodes CSVAPDRGRETQYF. Full variable domain (CDR3 extended with the reference TRBV29-1 and TRBJ2-5 proteins): SAVISQKPSRDICQRGTSLTIQCQVDSQVTMMFWYRQQPGQSLTLIATANQGSEATYESGFVIDKFPISRPNLTFSTLTVSNMSPEDSSIYLCSVAPDRGRETQYFGPGTRLLVL.